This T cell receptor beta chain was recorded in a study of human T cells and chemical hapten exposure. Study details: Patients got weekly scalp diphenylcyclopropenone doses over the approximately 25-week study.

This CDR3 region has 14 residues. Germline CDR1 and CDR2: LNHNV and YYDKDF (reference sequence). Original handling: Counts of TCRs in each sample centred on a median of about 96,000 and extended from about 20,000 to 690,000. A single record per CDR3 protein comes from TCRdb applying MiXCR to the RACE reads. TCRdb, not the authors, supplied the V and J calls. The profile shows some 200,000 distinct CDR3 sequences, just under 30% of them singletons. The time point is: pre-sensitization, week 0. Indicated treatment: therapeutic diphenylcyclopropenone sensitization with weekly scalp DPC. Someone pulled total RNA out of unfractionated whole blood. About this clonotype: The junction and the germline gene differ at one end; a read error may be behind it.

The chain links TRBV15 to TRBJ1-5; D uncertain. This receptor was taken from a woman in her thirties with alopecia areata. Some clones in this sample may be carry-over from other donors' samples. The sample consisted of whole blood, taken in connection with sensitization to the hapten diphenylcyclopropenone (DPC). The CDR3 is CVTSRDRQSQPQHF. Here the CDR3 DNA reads TGTGTCACCAGCAGAGATAGGCAGTCTCAGCCCCAGCATTTT. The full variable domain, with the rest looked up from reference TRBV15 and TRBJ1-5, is DAMVIQNPRYQVTQFGKPVTLSCSQTLNHNVMYWYQQKSSQAPKLLFHYYDKDFNNEADTPDNFQSRRPNTSFCFLDIRSPGLGDTAMYLCVTSRDRQSQPQHFGDGTRLSIL.